This TCR beta chain was sequenced in a study of blood T cell repertoires in COVID-19. Study overall: COVID-19 samples from acute and convalescent phases originated in the United States, Italy and Spain. Nucleic acid was either cDNA or gDNA, and it came from T cells, B-cell-depleted T cells, or PBMCs.

Germline V lookup: CDR1 SGHRS, CDR2 YFSETQ. The CDR3 sequence is 15 residues long. The junction had 10 bases not matched to a gene; V was cut back by 4 bases and J by 3 bases. Participants spanned ages about 18 to 90 years and resided in 20 to 30 US areas. As processed by the authors: The authors estimated nucleated cell counts from reference gene primer amplification. Clones were read by immunoSEQ multiplex PCR, and TCRdb kept only the in-frame ones, dropping some. The D gene and trimming were derived from the DNA, and the V and J assignments and clone size from that table. This table has about 480,000 clones, around 90% appearing once.

Material: PBMCs or T cells enriched from blood (not recorded which). This chain uses TRBV5-1 with TRBJ2-7; TRBD2 matches 7 bases. This sequence was found in a woman aged 18-29 years with acute COVID-19. The CDR3 nucleotides are TGCGCCAGCAGCCCGCTATCGGGGGGTCTCTACGAGCAGTACTTC. It translates to CASSPLSGGLYEQYF.